Reported below is one T cell receptor (beta chain). Antigen: not known. This entry is derived from a study of cytomegalovirus exposure and HLA in healthy donors. Notes on the study in general: Cytomegalovirus association was assigned to approximately 180 TCR beta chains.

Clones were read by immunoSEQ multiplex PCR, and TCRdb kept only the in-frame ones, dropping some. The sample has 150,000 or so clones, 94% seen once; the top ten hold about 2%. The donors formed part of the roughly 120-subject validation cohort, distinct from the roughly 700-subject first cohort. Looked up from germline, CDR1 is MDHEN and CDR2 is SYDVKM. The CDR3 contains 16 residues. V gave up 5 bases and J gave up 0 bases; unmatched junction bases: 5. The rearrangement joins TRBV28 to TRBJ2-1; 9 bases agree with TRBD2. Input material: PBMCs. The origin of this receptor is a man younger than 35 in good health and CMV-seropositive. The CDR3 loop reads CASSLGLANSYNEQFF. In DNA, the CDR3 is TGTGCCAGCAGTCTCGGACTAGCGAACTCCTACAATGAGCAGTTCTTC. The full variable domain, in which reference TRBV28 and TRBJ2-1 provide the parts outside the CDR3, is DVKVTQSSRYLVKRTGEKVFLECVQDMDHENMFWYRQDPGLGLRLIYFSYDVKMKEKGDIPEGYSVSREKKERFSLILESASTNQTSMYLCASSLGLANSYNEQFFGPGTRLTVL.